The 15 T cell receptor beta chains below all came from one sample that was sequenced in a study of cytomegalovirus exposure and HLA in healthy donors. Profiled with immunoSEQ multiplex PCR; TCRdb holds only in-frame clones, not every one. The table lists just over 65,000 clones, 95% to 98% of them singletons. What was sequenced was PBMCs. The receptors here all came from a woman aged 18-30 years in good health and CMV-seropositive.

This sequence joins TRBV28 and TRBJ2-6; D is perhaps TRBD1 (6 bases). CDR3 size: 16 residues. Germline CDR1 and CDR2: MDHEN and SYDVKM. V was shortened by 3 bases and J by 2 bases, with 11 bases between the two germline ends. CDR3 sequence (DNA): TGTGCCAGCAGTTTTTACAGGGCACCTGGGGCCAACGTCCTGACTTTC. Protein: CASSFYRAPGANVLTF.

The rearrangement links TRBV28 to TRBJ2-3; 8 positions agree with TRBD1. The CDR3 has 15 residues. V dropped 3 bases and J dropped 7; count of bases not matched to a gene: 9. Germline V gene data show CDR1 as MDHEN and CDR2 as SYDVKM. The CDR3 DNA reads TGTGCCAGCAGTTTTTTCTCCCGACAGGGGTATACGCAGTATTTT. Translation gives CASSFFSRQGYTQYF.

This chain connects TRBV2 to TRBJ2-1; D not certain. Germline loops: CDR1 SNHLY, CDR2 FYNNEI. This CDR3 contains 17 residues. V lost 1 base and J 0 bases, leaving 13 bases between the germline ends. In DNA, the CDR3 is TGTGCCAGCAGTGAAGAACTCGCCCATCACTCCTACAATGAGCAGTTCTTC. This encodes CASSEELAHHSYNEQFF. Looking up the rest from reference TRBV2 and TRBJ2-1 gives the full variable domain: EPEVTQTPSHQVTQMGQEVILRCVPISNHLYFYWYRQILGQKVEFLVSFYNNEISEKSEIFDDQFSVERPDGSNFTLKIRSTKLEDSAMYFCASSEELAHHSYNEQFFGPGTRLTVL.

The rearrangement uses TRBV6-1 and TRBJ1-1, with TRBD1 as a possible D gene (6 bases). This CDR3 comprises 13 residues. Germline V gives CDR1 MNHNS, CDR2 SASEGT. V lost 2 bases and J 5 bases, leaving 9 bases between the germline ends. Here the CDR3 reads CASSEKGVTEAFF. The CDR3 DNA follows: TGTGCCAGCAGTGAAAAGGGGGTAACTGAAGCTTTCTTT.

The V gene is TRBV7-9, the J gene TRBJ2-1, with 7 bases aligning to TRBD2. The ends lost 1 base at V and 5 bases at J; junction bases unmatched: 5. This CDR3 is 15 amino acids long. The germline CDR1 and CDR2 sequences are SEHNR and FQNEAQ (reference sequence). CDR3 in amino acids: CASSLVGRGNNEQFF. The CDR3 nucleotides are TGTGCCAGCAGCTTAGTAGGGCGGGGGAACAATGAGCAGTTCTTC.

The V gene is TRBV25-1, the J gene TRBJ2-1; D may be TRBD2 (6 bases). The CDR3 extends over 15 amino acids. The ends were cut back, 3 bases at V and 8 bases at J, with 17 bases in the middle. Germline V lookup: CDR1 MGHDK, CDR2 SYGVNS. The CDR3 here is CASSDVRLGSYEQFF. The DNA for the CDR3 is TGTGCCAGCAGTGATGTTCGCCTCGGGAGTTATGAGCAGTTCTTC.

V is TRBV5-1 and J is TRBJ2-7; 10 bases match TRBD2. This CDR3 comprises 15 residues. The germline V gene encodes CDR1 SGHRS and CDR2 YFSETQ. V trimming: 4 bases; J trimming: 4 bases; junction bases outside the gene matches: 8. The CDR3 here is CASSNTGTSVYEQYF. The CDR3 region has the DNA TGCGCCAGCAGCAACACCGGGACTAGCGTTTACGAGCAGTACTTC. Together with reference TRBV5-1 and TRBJ2-7, the CDR3 gives the full variable domain: KAGVTQTPRYLIKTRGQQVTLSCSPISGHRSVSWYQQTPGQGLQFLFEYFSETQRNKGNFPGRFSGRQFSNSRSEMNVSTLELGDSALYLCASSNTGTSVYEQYFGPGTRLTVT.

The V and J genes are TRBV6-5 and TRBJ1-2; 7 bases are a match to TRBD1. The CDR3 covers 15 residues. J was trimmed by 2 bases and V by 5 bases; bases with no gene match: 8. Per the germline V gene, CDR1 is MNHEY and CDR2 is SVGAGI. CDR3 amino acids: CASSKTGERNYGYTF. The CDR3 nucleotides are TGTGCCAGCAGTAAAACAGGGGAAAGGAACTATGGCTACACCTTC.

V and J are TRBV28 and TRBJ1-1, with D hard to call. The germline gives CDR1 MDHEN, CDR2 SYDVKM. This CDR3 is built from 15 residues. V was pared by 4 bases and J by 4 bases, with 16 bases between. In DNA form, the CDR3 reads TGTGCCAGCAGTTCCCCCCAATGGGCAGCCACTGAAGCTTTCTTT. This gives the protein CASSSPQWAATEAFF.

This chain connects TRBV9 to TRBJ2-7; D may be TRBD2 (5 bases). From germline, CDR1 is SGDLS and CDR2 YYNGEE. This CDR3 has 16 residues. V dropped 0 bases and J dropped 6 bases, with 19 bases sitting between them. The CDR3 sequence is CASSVGPRGPEGEQYF. As DNA, the CDR3 is TGTGCCAGCAGCGTAGGCCCGCGAGGACCAGAGGGCGAGCAGTACTTC.

The V call is TRBV6-5, the J call TRBJ2-7; 7 bases agree with TRBD1. V dropped 5 bases and J dropped 4; count of bases not matched to a gene: 8. The CDR3 spans 14 residues. CDR1 and CDR2 (germline): MNHEY, SVGAGI. The CDR3 reads CASSPGTVPYEQYF. For the CDR3, the DNA is TGTGCCAGCAGTCCTGGGACAGTCCCTTACGAGCAGTACTTC.

The CDR3 DNA reads as TGTGCCAGCGAGGACAGGGAAGCGGATGGCTACACCTTC. Its translation: CASEDREADGYTF. V usage is TRBV5-4 and J usage is TRBJ1-2, with 8 bases aligning to TRBD1. V lost 7 bases to trimming and J lost 6 bases; unmatched junction nucleotides: 8. The germline CDR1 and CDR2 sequences are SGHNT and YYREEE (reference sequence). This CDR3 contains 13 residues.

This CDR3 is CASSPWTSLDTGELFF. CDR3 in DNA: TGTGCCAGCAGCCCGTGGACTAGTCTTGACACCGGGGAGCTGTTTTTT. The chain is built from TRBV7-9 and TRBJ2-2, with 7 nucleotides matching TRBD2. V was clipped by 5 bases and J by 3 bases; unmatched bases: 9. The CDR3 has 16 amino acids. The V gene's germline CDR1 is SEHNR and CDR2 FQNEAQ (reference sequence).

J is TRBJ2-7 and V is TRBV25-1; no definite D call. CDR1 and CDR2 from the germline V gene are MGHDK and SYGVNS. The CDR3 runs to 16 residues. V dropped 4 bases and J dropped 0 bases, with 16 bases sitting between them. CDR3 amino acids: CASSAYGLGSSYEQYF. The DNA for the CDR3 is TGTGCCAGCAGTGCATATGGGCTGGGCAGCTCCTACGAGCAGTACTTC.

The V and J genes are TRBV2 and TRBJ2-1; 10 positions agree with TRBD2. The V segment lost 7 bases and the J segment 4 bases; nucleotides outside the gene matches: 16. Germline V gives CDR1 SNHLY, CDR2 FYNNEI. The CDR3 totals 18 residues. This CDR3 reads CASTKGLAGVGVYNEQFF. The CDR3, as DNA: TGTGCCAGCACCAAAGGCCTAGCGGGAGTGGGGGTTTACAATGAGCAGTTCTTC.